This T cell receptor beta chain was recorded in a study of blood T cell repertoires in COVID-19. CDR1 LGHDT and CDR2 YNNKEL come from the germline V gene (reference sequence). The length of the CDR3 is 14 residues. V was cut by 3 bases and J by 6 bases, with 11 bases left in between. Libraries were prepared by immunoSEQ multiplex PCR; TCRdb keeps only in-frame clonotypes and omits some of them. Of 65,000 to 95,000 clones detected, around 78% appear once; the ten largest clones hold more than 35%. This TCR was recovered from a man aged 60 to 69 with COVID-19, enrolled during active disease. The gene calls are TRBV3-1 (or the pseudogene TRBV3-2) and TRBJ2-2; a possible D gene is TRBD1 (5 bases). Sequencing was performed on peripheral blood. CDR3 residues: CASSQARAAGELFF. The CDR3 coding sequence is TGTGCCAGCAGCCAGGCCAGGGCGGCCGGGGAGCTGTTTTTT.